Presented here are 30 T cell receptor beta chains from one specimen sequenced in a study of T cells in women clearing cervical HPV infection. Here immunoSEQ multiplex PCR was the method, and the copy in TCRdb shows in-frame clones only, minus some. Found here are about 31,000 clones; the top ten clones hold roughly 8.4%. The specimen was blood buffy coat. The receptors were sampled from a woman aged 18 to 75 with a cervical HPV16 infection that either progressed to CIN3+ or cleared (not recorded which).

On this clone: The missing CDR3 end, 3 residues past where the read stops, is filled in from the germline J gene. The V call is TRBV5-1, the J call TRBJ2-3; D gene ambiguous. Germline lookup yields CDR1 SGHRS and CDR2 YFSETQ. The ends were cut back, 0 bases at V and 0 bases at J, with 8 bases in the middle. The CDR3 sequence is 15 residues long. Here the CDR3 reads CASSLVTGSTDTQYF. The covered CDR3 bases are TGCGCCAGCAGCTTGGTTACCGGGAGCACAGATACG. Full variable domain (missing parts from reference TRBV5-1 and TRBJ2-3): KAGVTQTPRYLIKTRGQQVTLSCSPISGHRSVSWYQQTPGQGLQFLFEYFSETQRNKGNFPGRFSGRQFSNSRSEMNVSTLELGDSALYLCASSLVTGSTDTQYFGPGTRLTVL.

Regarding this clone: The missing CDR3 end, 3 residues past where the read stops, is filled in from the germline J gene. The V gene is TRBV10-3, the J gene TRBJ2-3; 7 positions match TRBD1. Germline assignment: CDR1 ENHRY and CDR2 SYGVKD. J lost 4 bases, V lost 2 bases, and 3 bases had no gene match. The CDR3 is 14 amino acids. The CDR3 spells CAISERQGADTQYF. The part of the CDR3 DNA that was read is TGTGCCATCAGTGAGCGACAGGGAGCAGATACG.

Comments on this clone: From the germline J gene comes the end of the CDR3, since the read stops 3 residues before it. The V gene is TRBV7-6, the J gene TRBJ2-2; D possibly corresponds to TRBD1 (5 bases). The CDR3 sequence is 13 residues long. CDR1 and CDR2 (germline): SGHVS, FNYEAQ. The sequenced CDR3 bases are TGTGCCAGCAGCTCCTCTGGGGCCAACGTG. Protein sequence: CASSSSGANV. The CDR3 in full is CASSSSGANVLFF.

The CDR3 bases that were read are TGCAGTGCTGGAATCAATGGCGGGGAGACT. This gives the protein CSAGINGGET. The entire CDR3 reads CSAGINGGETQYF. The rearrangement joins TRBV20-1 to TRBJ2-4; D might be TRBD2 (6 bases). Read sequence stops 3 residues before the CDR3 end, and the germline J gene provides the missing end. Germline CDR1 DFQATT, CDR2 SNEGSKA (reference sequence). The CDR3 is made up of 13 amino acids.

Turning to this clone: The read stops 3 residues short of the end of the CDR3; the missing end is completed from the germline J gene. The V and J genes are TRBV7-9 and TRBJ2-1; D is possibly TRBD2 (5 bases). V was clipped by 5 bases and J by 8 bases, with 16 bases between them. The germline V gene has CDR1 SEHNR and CDR2 FQNEAQ (reference sequence). The CDR3 contains 14 residues. The CDR3 region is CASSHVGVLDEQFF. CDR3 DNA, as far as it was read: TGTGCCAGCAGCCACGTCGGGGTTTTGGATGAG.

Concerning this clone itself: The CDR3 extends 3 residues past the end of the read, so its final part is completed from the germline J gene. The chain carries TRBV7-9 and TRBJ2-1; a possible D gene is TRBD2 (6 bases). Trimming stripped 8 bases from V and 9 bases from J, with 23 bases between. CDR3 size: 15 residues. Germline V lookup: CDR1 SEHNR, CDR2 FQNEAQ (reference sequence). CDR3 DNA (partial): TGTGCCAGCCGCTCTCTAGCGCCAGAGGGGTTTGAG. Its protein product is CASRSLAPEGFE. The complete CDR3 sequence is CASRSLAPEGFEQFF.

The covered CDR3 bases are TGCAGTGCTAGTGGACAGGGTAGCAATCAGCCC. Translation gives CSASGQGSNQP. The full CDR3 sequence reads CSASGQGSNQPQHF. The V call is TRBV20-1, the J call TRBJ1-5; 8 bases agree with TRBD1. The read finishes 3 residues shy of the CDR3 end, and the germline J gene is used to complete it. J was trimmed by 0 bases and V by 3 bases; bases with no gene match: 1. The germline CDR1 and CDR2 sequences are DFQATT and SNEGSKA (reference sequence). This CDR3 has 14 residues.

On this clone: The CDR3 is cut off 3 residues early in the read; its end comes from the germline J gene. V is TRBV7-9 and J is TRBJ1-2; no reliable D call. CDR3 length: 14 residues. In germline, CDR1 is SEHNR, CDR2 FQNEAQ (reference sequence). V was clipped by 1 base and J by 5 bases, with 11 bases between them. The CDR3 sequence is CASSLERPVYGYTF. The part of the CDR3 DNA that was read is TGTGCCAGCAGCTTAGAGCGGCCAGTATATGGC. The complete variable domain, with remaining parts taken from reference TRBV7-9 and TRBJ1-2, reads DTGVSQNPRHKITKRGQNVTFRCDPISEHNRLYWYRQTLGQGPEFLTYFQNEAQLEKSRLLSDRFSAERPKGSFSTLEIQRTEQGDSAMYLCASSLERPVYGYTFGSGTRLTVV.

As to this clone: Read coverage stops 3 residues before the CDR3 terminus; the germline J gene supplies the remainder. The chain has TRBV6-1 and TRBJ2-3; D gene ambiguous. Trimming removed 1 base from V and 3 bases from J, with 8 bases in between. Germline loops: CDR1 MNHNS, CDR2 SASEGT. CDR3 length: 14 residues. The covered CDR3 bases are TGTGCCAGCAGTGAAGTAGCCCATACAGATACG. It encodes CASSEVAHTDT. The entire CDR3 protein reads CASSEVAHTDTQYF.

In terms of frequency, this clone is medium-sized. The read gets to within 3 residues of the CDR3 end, and the germline J gene fills in the rest. This chain links TRBV7-3 with TRBJ2-3, with 11 nucleotides matching TRBD2. Germline values: CDR1 SGHTA, CDR2 FQGTGA. The CDR3 extends over 18 amino acids. V trimming: 4 bases; J trimming: 3 bases; junction bases outside the gene matches: 12. The CDR3 protein is CASSSTSGSPSLTDTQYF. The part of the CDR3 DNA that was read is TGTGCCAGCAGCTCTACTAGCGGGAGTCCGTCTCTGACAGATACG. The full variable domain, its missing parts supplied by reference TRBV7-3 and TRBJ2-3, is GAGVSQTPSNKVTEKGKYVELRCDPISGHTALYWYRQSLGQGPEFLIYFQGTGAADDSGLPNDRFFAVRPEGSVSTLKIQRTERGDSAVYLCASSSTSGSPSLTDTQYFGPGTRLTVL.

Of note for this clone: The junction differs from germline at one of its ends, possibly a read error. The read ends 3 residues before the CDR3 terminus; that terminus is restored from the germline J gene. The sample contains more than one DNA sequence encoding this CDR3. This chain links TRBV6-1 with TRBJ1-3; maybe TRBD1 (6 bases). Germline-derived CDR1 and CDR2 are MNHNS and SASEGT. CDR3 length: 16 amino acids. The CDR3 region is CASSEARTASGNTIYF. The CDR3 bases that were read are TGTGCCAGCAGTGAAGCTCGGACAGCCTCTGGAAACACA.

On this clone itself: The read terminates 3 residues before the CDR3 end, so the remaining end is supplied by the germline J gene. J is TRBJ2-1 and V is TRBV7-9; 9 bases agree with TRBD1. Germline values: CDR1 SEHNR, CDR2 FQNEAQ (reference sequence). V lost 0 bases, J lost 7 bases, and 4 bases stayed unmatched. CDR3 length equals 15 residues. The CDR3: CASSLAGTGTNEQFF. CDR3 bases read: TGTGCCAGCAGCTTAGCCGGGACAGGGACGAATGAG.

Notes on this clone: Read coverage stops 3 residues before the CDR3 terminus; the germline J gene supplies the remainder. The chain recombines TRBV11-2 with TRBJ2-5, with D hard to call. This CDR3 is 14 amino acids long. CDR1 is SGHAT, CDR2 FQNNGV, per germline. V lost 0 bases, J lost 5 bases, and 10 bases lay in between. The sequenced CDR3 bases are TGTGCCAGCAGCTTAGAACACGTGATGGAGACC. Translated, it gives CASSLEHVMET. The CDR3 in its entirety is CASSLEHVMETQYF.

A remark on this clone: The sequenced fragment ends 3 residues before the CDR3 boundary, so the rest is inferred from the germline J gene. This chain connects TRBV30 to TRBJ2-5; D assignment may be TRBD1 or TRBD2 (5 bases each). This CDR3 has 15 amino acids. In germline, CDR1 is GTSNPN, CDR2 SVGIG (reference sequence). V was trimmed by 2 bases and J by 0 bases, leaving 13 bases between them. The CDR3 bases that were read are TGTGCCTGGAGTCGCGAGGGGCCCTACCAAGAGACC. Translated: CAWSREGPYQET. The whole CDR3 reads CAWSREGPYQETQYF.

A note on this clone: The read terminates 3 residues before the CDR3 end, so the remaining end is supplied by the germline J gene. The chain joins TRBV4-1 to TRBJ2-7; TRBD1 agrees at 7 bases. The CDR3 consists of 14 residues. The V gene end was trimmed by 9 bases and the J gene end by 3 bases; junction bases not matched to a gene: 11. Germline CDR1 and CDR2: MGHRA and YSYEKL. The CDR3 region is CASRPPGQNYEQYF. Incomplete CDR3 DNA: TGCGCCAGTAGGCCGCCGGGACAGAACTACGAG.

Remarks on this clone: The sequence runs out 3 residues before the end of the CDR3; the remainder is reconstructed from the germline J gene. This chain joins TRBV18 and TRBJ2-3; 7 nucleotides align to TRBD1. This CDR3 has 15 amino acids. The germline V gene encodes CDR1 KGHSH and CDR2 LQKENI. CDR3 sequence reads: CASSFDRDLNQPQYF. The CDR3 DNA, read in part, is TGTGCCAGCTCATTCGACAGGGACCTCAATCAGCCG.

On this clone itself: One end of the junction varies from germline; a read error may be responsible. The read terminates 3 residues before the CDR3 end, so the remaining end is supplied by the germline J gene. V usage is TRBV5-1 and J usage is TRBJ2-3; no clear D. The CDR3 spans 17 residues. Germline CDR1 is SGHRS and CDR2 is YFSETQ. CDR3 loop: CTSSLSPVSPGTDTQYF. The CDR3 DNA, read in part, is TGCACCAGCAGCCTAAGTCCCGTGTCCCCAGGTACAGATACG.

For this clone: The read ends 3 residues shy of where the CDR3 ends; the end is completed using the germline J gene. V usage is TRBV15 and J usage is TRBJ2-7, with 9 bases lining up with TRBD1. The CDR3 length is 15 residues. V shed 2 bases and J 6 bases; nucleotides not matched to a gene: 8. From germline, CDR1 is LNHNV and CDR2 YYDKDF (reference sequence). The CDR3 loop reads CATSRTGGAGSEQYF. The part of the CDR3 DNA that was read is TGTGCCACCAGCAGAACAGGGGGCGCGGGGAGCGAG.

For this clone: Read data end 3 residues before the CDR3 end; the end is taken from the germline J gene. The chain employs TRBV5-1 and TRBJ2-2, with 7 bases that match TRBD2. Losses at the gene ends were 4 bases for V and 6 bases for J; bases not matched to a gene: 12. Per the germline V gene, CDR1 is SGHRS and CDR2 is YFSETQ. This CDR3 is built from 16 residues. CDR3 amino acids: CASSGTNGSWAGELFF. CDR3 DNA (partial): TGCGCCAGCAGCGGGACTAACGGGAGTTGGGCCGGGGAG.

This clone is deemed medium-sized by its frequency. The read falls 3 residues short of the CDR3 end, and the missing part is taken from the germline J gene. The V and J genes are TRBV5-1 and TRBJ2-5; D gene ambiguous. V was clipped by 4 bases and J by 0 bases, with 4 bases between them. CDR1 and CDR2 from the germline V gene are SGHRS and YFSETQ. This CDR3 region has 12 residues. The CDR3 here is CASSAYQETQYF. Incomplete CDR3 DNA: TGCGCCAGCAGCGCGTACCAAGAGACC.

As to this clone: The read finishes 3 residues shy of the CDR3 end, and the germline J gene is used to complete it. V usage is TRBV10-3 and J usage is TRBJ2-1; 9 nucleotides line up with TRBD1. The germline gives CDR1 ENHRY, CDR2 SYGVKD. V dropped 6 bases and J dropped 3; count of bases not matched to a gene: 3. The CDR3 is 14 residues long. CDR3 sequence reads: CAIRGQGSYNEQFF. The sequenced CDR3 bases are TGTGCCATCAGAGGACAGGGGAGCTACAATGAG.

About this clone itself: The sequenced fragment ends 3 residues before the CDR3 boundary, so the rest is inferred from the germline J gene. V is TRBV20-1 and J is TRBJ2-5, with 7 bases aligning to TRBD1. Germline V gene sequence: CDR1 DFQATT, CDR2 SNEGSKA (reference sequence). V lost 5 bases and J lost 0; bases outside the gene matches: 9. The CDR3 has 15 amino acids. The CDR3 sequence is CSAPPAGGYQETQYF. CDR3 DNA, as far as it was read: TGCAGTGCTCCCCCAGCAGGGGGATACCAAGAGACC.

As regards this clone: Read data end 3 residues before the CDR3 end; the end is taken from the germline J gene. This chain connects TRBV7-9 to TRBJ2-1, with 7 bases that match TRBD2. The CDR3 is 15 amino acids. Germline CDR1 and CDR2: SEHNR and FQNEAQ (reference sequence). V was pared by 1 base and J by 7 bases, with 7 bases of the junction left unmatched. The CDR3 loop is CASSLVLGGTNEQFF. CDR3 DNA, as far as it was read: TGTGCCAGCAGCTTAGTTCTCGGGGGGACGAATGAG.

A note on this clone: The read gets to within 3 residues of the CDR3 end, and the germline J gene fills in the rest. The chain joins TRBV20-1 to TRBJ1-6; D remains unclear. V lost 3 bases and J lost 2, with 17 bases in between. The CDR3 totals 17 residues. CDR1 is DFQATT and CDR2 is SNEGSKA in the germline V gene (reference sequence). CDR3 bases read: TGCAGTGCTAGGACCGCCCGGGGAGGGACCTATAATTCACCC. This gives the protein CSARTARGGTYNSP. The full CDR3 protein is CSARTARGGTYNSPLHF.

As for this clone: The read stops 3 residues short of the end of the CDR3; the missing end is completed from the germline J gene. V usage is TRBV30 and J usage is TRBJ2-4, with a tentative D call TRBD2 (5 bases). The CDR3 is made up of 15 amino acids. V lost 0 bases and J lost 6, with 15 bases in between. Germline V gene sequence: CDR1 GTSNPN, CDR2 SVGIG (reference sequence). This CDR3 is CAWSVWRGGLNIQYF. The sequenced CDR3 bases are TGTGCCTGGAGTGTTTGGCGCGGAGGCCTAAACATT.

On this clone: The read ends 3 residues before the CDR3 terminus; that terminus is restored from the germline J gene. The V call is TRBV19, the J call TRBJ2-1; 7 nucleotides align to TRBD2. The trim removed 8 bases at V and 5 bases at J, leaving 9 bases unmatched. CDR1 and CDR2 from the germline V gene are LNHDA and SQIVND (reference sequence). There are 14 residues in the CDR3. The CDR3 region is CASVGLAENNEQFF. CDR3 DNA (partial): TGTGCCAGTGTCGGCCTAGCGGAAAACAATGAG.

Note on this clone: Sequencing ends 3 residues short of the CDR3 end; the germline J gene provides the rest. The chain carries TRBV2 and TRBJ2-4, with 7 positions matching TRBD1. CDR1 and CDR2 (germline): SNHLY, FYNNEI. The length of the CDR3 is 13 residues. The CDR3 region is CASSRQGEYGQYF. The covered CDR3 bases are TGTGCCAGCAGTAGACAGGGCGAGTATGGT.

This clone is labeled medium-sized based on frequency. The missing CDR3 end, 3 residues past where the read stops, is filled in from the germline J gene. The V call is TRBV19, the J call TRBJ2-4, with 7 bases fitting TRBD2. The CDR3 is made up of 14 amino acids. Trimming cost V 7 bases and J 4 bases; bases outside gene matches: 7. Per the germline V gene, CDR1 is LNHDA and CDR2 is SQIVND (reference sequence). Partial CDR3 DNA: TGTGCCAGTACCCACATCGGGGGGAAAAACATT. Protein sequence: CASTHIGGKNI. The whole CDR3 sequence reads CASTHIGGKNIQYF.

Concerning this clone: The germline gene is not matched at one end of the junction; a read error may be the cause. The read halts 3 residues ahead of the CDR3 end, with the missing end drawn from the germline J gene. Other DNA sequences within the sample encode an identical CDR3. V is TRBV18 and J is TRBJ1-3; 7 bases are shared with TRBD1. The CDR3 has 16 amino acids. Germline V lookup: CDR1 KGHSH, CDR2 LQKENI. The DNA read from the CDR3 is TGTGCCAGCTCACCAAACCCAGGGGGTTCTGGAAACACA. Residues: CASSPNPGGSGNT. The whole CDR3 region reads CASSPNPGGSGNTIYF.

A word on this clone: The read is 3 residues too short to cover the CDR3 end, so that end is filled in from the germline J gene. The rearrangement links TRBV7-2 to TRBJ2-1; weak D call: TRBD2 (5 bases). The CDR3 loop spans 15 amino acids. Germline V lookup: CDR1 SGHTA, CDR2 FQGNSA. The V gene lost 3 bases and the J gene lost 3 bases, with 12 bases spanning the gap. The sequenced CDR3 bases are TGTGCCAGCAGCTTCGGGCGGGTCCTCTACAATGAG. Protein sequence: CASSFGRVLYNE. The CDR3, in full, reads CASSFGRVLYNEQFF. Complete variable domain (other parts from reference TRBV7-2 and TRBJ2-1): GAGVSQSPSNKVTEKGKDVELRCDPISGHTALYWYRQSLGQGLEFLIYFQGNSAPDKSGLPSDRFSAERTGGSVSTLTIQRTQQEDSAVYLCASSFGRVLYNEQFFGPGTRLTVL.